A selection of T cell receptor beta chains follows, all from one sample in a study of T cell responses to AZD1222 COVID-19 vaccine. Only in-frame clones appear in the TCRdb table, and some are missing; sequencing was by immunoSEQ multiplex PCR. This sample has approximately 100,000 clones, with about nine tenths found just once. The sample in question was peripheral blood, obtained on day 0 of AZD1222 vaccination. These receptors originate from an adult in good health. Each CDR3 is given with its conserved first and last residue. D genes are given only for firm matches. Only part of the rows carry a size: once, few, many, or a class if the clone is expanded.

j_call: TRBJ1-3
d_call: NA
clone_size: NA
v_call: TRBV27
cdr3_nt: TGTGCCAGCAGTTTCAGGGGAGAAGGAAACACCATATATTTT
cdr3_aa: CASSFRGEGNTIYF

j_call: TRBJ2-5
d_call: NA
clone_size: NA
v_call: TRBV4-2
cdr3_nt: TGTGCCAGCAGCCAAGATTCCGGGTCCCAAGAGACCCAGTACTTC
cdr3_aa: CASSQDSGSQETQYF

j_call: TRBJ2-2
d_call: NA
clone_size: NA
v_call: TRBV20-1
cdr3_nt: TGCAGTGCTAGTAAGATAGACACCGGGGAGCTGTTTTTT
cdr3_aa: CSASKIDTGELFF

j_call: TRBJ1-6
d_call: NA
clone_size: NA
v_call: TRBV4-3
cdr3_nt: TGCGCCAGCAGCCAGACAACAGGGTGGGGTTCACCCCTCCACTTT
cdr3_aa: CASSQTTGWGSPLHF

j_call: TRBJ2-7
d_call: NA
clone_size: few
v_call: TRBV15
cdr3_nt: TGTGCCACCAGCAGAGAGGGAATCGGTTACGAGCAGTACTTC
cdr3_aa: CATSREGIGYEQYF

j_call: TRBJ1-4
d_call: NA
clone_size: NA
v_call: TRBV28
cdr3_nt: TGTGCCAGCAGGAGGACTCAGGGGGAAAAACTGTTTTTT
cdr3_aa: CASRRTQGEKLFF

j_call: TRBJ1-2
d_call: TRBD1
clone_size: NA
v_call: TRBV19
cdr3_nt: TGTGCCAGTAGTATAGAAGGGACAGGGGGTTACTATGGCTACACCTTC
cdr3_aa: CASSIEGTGGYYGYTF

j_call: TRBJ2-3
d_call: TRBD1
clone_size: NA
v_call: TRBV5-5
cdr3_nt: TGTGCCAGCAGCACTCCACAGGGGGCGGGCACAGATACGCAGTATTTT
cdr3_aa: CASSTPQGAGTDTQYF

j_call: TRBJ2-1
d_call: NA
clone_size: NA
v_call: TRBV24-1
cdr3_nt: TGTGCCACCAGTTCTAACTACAATGAGCAGTTCTTC
cdr3_aa: CATSSNYNEQFF

j_call: TRBJ2-7
d_call: NA
clone_size: NA
v_call: TRBV7-9
cdr3_nt: TGTGCCAGCAGCTTAGGCCAGGGGAGGAACGAGCAGTACTTC
cdr3_aa: CASSLGQGRNEQYF

j_call: TRBJ1-6
d_call: NA
clone_size: NA
v_call: TRBV4-1
cdr3_nt: TGCGCCAGCAACCTACAATGGGACATCGTTAATTCACCCCTCCACTTT
cdr3_aa: CASNLQWDIVNSPLHF

j_call: TRBJ2-5
d_call: NA
clone_size: NA
v_call: TRBV5-4
cdr3_nt: TGTGCCAGCAGCCTCGGGACGGTCCAAGAGACCCAGTACTTC
cdr3_aa: CASSLGTVQETQYF

j_call: TRBJ2-7
d_call: NA
clone_size: NA
v_call: TRBV12-3/TRBV12-4
cdr3_nt: TGTGCCAGCAGTTTAGCAGTCTACGAGCAGTACTTC
cdr3_aa: CASSLAVYEQYF

j_call: TRBJ1-2
d_call: NA
clone_size: NA
v_call: TRBV30
cdr3_nt: TGTGCCTGGAGTCCCCCCAGGGTGGGGGGGAGATATGGCTACACCTTC
cdr3_aa: CAWSPPRVGGRYGYTF

j_call: TRBJ1-2
d_call: NA
clone_size: NA
v_call: TRBV7-3
cdr3_nt: TGTGCCAGCAGCTTAACGGGGCGCCTCTCCTATGGCTACACCTTC
cdr3_aa: CASSLTGRLSYGYTF

j_call: TRBJ1-5
d_call: NA
clone_size: NA
v_call: TRBV6-5
cdr3_nt: TGTGCCAGCAGGCGTCGGACAGCGAGTCAGCCCCAGCATTTT
cdr3_aa: CASRRRTASQPQHF

j_call: TRBJ1-4
d_call: TRBD1
clone_size: NA
v_call: TRBV4-2
cdr3_nt: TGTGCCAGCAGCCGTCCCGGGACAGGTGAAGAAAAACTGTTTTTT
cdr3_aa: CASSRPGTGEEKLFF

j_call: TRBJ1-1
d_call: NA
clone_size: NA
v_call: TRBV4-2
cdr3_nt: TGTGCCAGCAGCCAAGTAGACACTGAAGCTTTCTTT
cdr3_aa: CASSQVDTEAFF

j_call: TRBJ2-2
d_call: TRBD2
clone_size: NA
v_call: TRBV20-1
cdr3_nt: TGCAGTGCTAGTGCTAGCGGGGGGGCGGTCACCGGGGAGCTGTTTTTT
cdr3_aa: CSASASGGAVTGELFF

j_call: TRBJ2-7
d_call: TRBD2
clone_size: NA
v_call: TRBV19
cdr3_nt: TGTGCCAGTAGTCTCGGGGGGTTCCCCTACGAGCAGTACTTC
cdr3_aa: CASSLGGFPYEQYF

j_call: TRBJ2-1
d_call: NA
clone_size: NA
v_call: TRBV5-5
cdr3_nt: TGTGCCAGCAGCATCCGGGGAAGCTCCTACAATGAGCAGTTCTTC
cdr3_aa: CASSIRGSSYNEQFF

j_call: TRBJ2-2
d_call: NA
clone_size: NA
v_call: TRBV5-4
cdr3_nt: TGTGCCAGCAGCTCCCGAGCAGGGGCGAACACCGGGGAGCTGTTTTTT
cdr3_aa: CASSSRAGANTGELFF

j_call: TRBJ1-2
d_call: NA
clone_size: NA
v_call: TRBV30
cdr3_nt: TGTGCCTGGAGTGTAGTAGAAGGGTTCTATGGCTACACCTTC
cdr3_aa: CAWSVVEGFYGYTF

j_call: TRBJ2-7
d_call: NA
clone_size: NA
v_call: TRBV7-9
cdr3_nt: TGTGCCAGCAGCCCACAGCCGGCAGGGCCCTCCTACGAGCAGTACTTC
cdr3_aa: CASSPQPAGPSYEQYF

j_call: TRBJ2-6
d_call: NA
clone_size: NA
v_call: TRBV5-1
cdr3_nt: TGCGCCAGCAGCTTAGGGCAGGGGCGGTCGGGGGCCAACGTCCTGACTTTC
cdr3_aa: CASSLGQGRSGANVLTF

j_call: TRBJ1-2
d_call: NA
clone_size: NA
v_call: TRBV7-9
cdr3_nt: TGTGCCAGCAGCTTTGGTCAGAGTAACTATGGCTACACCTTC
cdr3_aa: CASSFGQSNYGYTF

j_call: TRBJ1-1
d_call: NA
clone_size: NA
v_call: TRBV7-6
cdr3_nt: TGTGCCAGCAGCTTAGGGGCTTCCGGGCTTGGGAATGGGGGTGCTGAAGCTTTCTTT
cdr3_aa: CASSLGASGLGNGGAEAFF

j_call: TRBJ1-2
d_call: NA
clone_size: few
v_call: TRBV7-9
cdr3_nt: TGTGCCAGCAGCCCCTTTAACTATGGCTACACCTTC
cdr3_aa: CASSPFNYGYTF

j_call: TRBJ2-5
d_call: NA
clone_size: NA
v_call: TRBV2
cdr3_nt: TGTGCCAGCAGTGAAGGAGGCAAACAAGAGACCCAGTACTTC
cdr3_aa: CASSEGGKQETQYF

j_call: TRBJ1-2
d_call: NA
clone_size: NA
v_call: TRBV5-6
cdr3_nt: TGTGCCAGCAGCTTGGTCGGCAGGTGGTATGGCTACACCTTC
cdr3_aa: CASSLVGRWYGYTF

j_call: TRBJ2-7
d_call: NA
clone_size: NA
v_call: TRBV5-1
cdr3_nt: TGCGCCAGCAGCCTTCCGACAGCCACCTACGAGCAGTACTTC
cdr3_aa: CASSLPTATYEQYF

j_call: TRBJ1-5
d_call: NA
clone_size: once
v_call: TRBV3-1/TRBV3-2
cdr3_nt: TGTGCCAGCAGCCAAGGTTTTCAGCCCCAGCATTTT
cdr3_aa: CASSQGFQPQHF

j_call: TRBJ1-6
d_call: NA
clone_size: NA
v_call: TRBV4-2
cdr3_nt: TGTGCCAGCAACACCCTCCGGGGCCAGAATTCACCCCTCCACTTT
cdr3_aa: CASNTLRGQNSPLHF

j_call: TRBJ1-1
d_call: NA
clone_size: NA
v_call: TRBV28
cdr3_nt: TGTGCCAGCAGCCTTGTATCGGAGAACACTGAAGCTTTCTTT
cdr3_aa: CASSLVSENTEAFF